The rows below give T cell receptor beta chains drawn from one sample of a study of OX40 agonist ivuxolimab in advanced cancers. Generated by immunoSEQ multiplex PCR, the TCRdb table keeps only in-frame clones and is missing some. The sample carries around 100,000 clones, 90% recorded once. The sample consisted of CD4+ or CD8+ T cells sorted from blood, taken in a trial of the OX40 agonist ivuxolimab. These receptors all stem from an adult with an advanced solid tumor such as melanoma, head and neck, liver or kidney cancer. Each CDR3 is given with its conserved first and last residue.

v_gene	j_gene	CDR3aa
TRBV4-1	TRBJ1-1	CASSQGTGLNTEAFF
TRBV15	TRBJ2-7	CATSRVGTTYEQYF
TRBV4-2	TRBJ2-1	CASSQEVGRRNEQFF
TRBV9	TRBJ2-5	CASSGTGGAETQYF
TRBV7-6	TRBJ1-1	CASSPGQGNTEAFF
TRBV10-1	TRBJ1-3	CASSESTDRAGNTIYF
TRBV21-1	TRBJ2-7	CASSKDSSGIFSYEQYF
TRBV5-5	TRBJ2-3	CASSFRLAGLTDTQYF
TRBV27	TRBJ2-7	CASSRLAGVYEQYF
TRBV28	TRBJ2-7	CASSLGSSYEQYF
TRBV29-1	TRBJ2-5	CSVESLGLAGTQYF
TRBV13	TRBJ1-4	CASSSRAVREKLFF
TRBV19	TRBJ2-7	CASSPLGGTSEQYF
TRBV5-1	TRBJ2-1	CASSPSEVYNEQFF
TRBV13	TRBJ1-1	CASSQMGAGLNTEAFF
TRBV6-6	TRBJ1-1	CASSGGVTEAFF
TRBV7-3	TRBJ2-1	CASSLRRGEQFF
TRBV27	TRBJ1-1	CASKGGSTEAFF
TRBV6-5	TRBJ2-5	CASTSGSQGQETQYF
TRBV18	TRBJ2-5	CASSPVTGSGETQYF
TRBV7-2	TRBJ2-5	CATALRYQETQYF
TRBV11-2	TRBJ1-3	CASSLLQTGLGNTIYF
TRBV19	TRBJ2-7	CASSTLGGISYEQYF
TRBV7-8	TRBJ2-7	CASSRNRDYEQYF
TRBV7-2	TRBJ1-3	CASSYDRSGNTIYF
TRBV19	TRBJ1-4	CASSTRDRGSNNEKLFF
TRBV6-1	TRBJ1-1	CASSEGTGGPNTEAFF
TRBV19	TRBJ2-3	CASRDRGTDTQYF
TRBV7-8	TRBJ2-7	CASSFQAGGEQYF
TRBV11-3	TRBJ2-1	CASSSQGYNEQFF
TRBV7-9	TRBJ2-7	CASSREWYEQYF
TRBV2	TRBJ2-5	CASSEQETQYF
TRBV6-5	TRBJ2-5	CASSSTGRETQYF
TRBV7-2	TRBJ2-1	CASSSSGNEQFF
TRBV28	TRBJ2-3	CASSGGLAGGLTDTQYF
TRBV7-9	TRBJ1-2	CASSLAGSNYGYTF
TRBV11-2	TRBJ2-7	CASSPPLAGIEQYF
TRBV7-9	TRBJ2-3	CASSFIRTRGSTDTQYF
TRBV5-1	TRBJ2-1	CASNRDRDRNEQFF
TRBV16	TRBJ2-1	CASSQSGSTYNEQFF
TRBV19	TRBJ2-7	CASSRNHEQYF
TRBV4-3	TRBJ1-5	CASSQDPGGGQELNQPQHF
TRBV5-5	TRBJ1-5	CASSLGGFSNQPQHF
TRBV7-8	TRBJ2-1	CASSLGASGSYNEQFF
TRBV19	TRBJ2-3	CASSTTWDSIDTQYF
TRBV27	TRBJ2-2	CASSLRVYTGELFF
TRBV10-1	TRBJ2-1	CASSEPSGGGPYEQFF
TRBV15	TRBJ1-2	CATSRQGSYGYTF
TRBV5-5	TRBJ2-7	CASSLPDRGPYEQYF
TRBV11-1	TRBJ2-3	CASSFRQAQYF
TRBV5-6	TRBJ2-5	CASSPQGVTQYF
TRBV5-4	TRBJ2-1	CASSPSGVSYNEQFF
TRBV11-2	TRBJ2-7	CASSLARGSYEQYF
TRBV7-9	TRBJ2-3	CASSRNRGVSTDTQYF
TRBV7-8	TRBJ2-2	CASSFDGDTGELFF
TRBV6-1	TRBJ2-2	CASRITLGNTGELFF
TRBV6-5	TRBJ2-3	CASSWGGLAGASTQYF
TRBV19	TRBJ2-1	CASSIGISMSGSGLLRNEQFF
TRBV19	TRBJ1-5	CASTAPRTGGGNQPQHF